This passage covers 9 T cell receptor beta chains from one sample sequenced in a study of blood T cell repertoires in COVID-19. TCRdb's table, derived via immunoSEQ multiplex PCR, lists solely in-frame clones and lacks some. Of approximately 280,000 clones listed, approximately 84% are singletons. The specimen was peripheral blood. The receptor set was obtained from a human donor with COVID-19, enrolled during active disease. The donor label of this sample is uncertain.

The chain has TRBV9 and TRBJ2-1; the match to TRBD1 covers 9 bases. V trimming: 2 bases; J trimming: 9 bases; junction bases outside the gene matches: 9. The CDR3 spans 15 residues. Germline CDR1 reads SGDLS; CDR2 reads YYNGEE. The CDR3 sequence is CASSVGGTGSGEQFF. The CDR3 coding sequence is TGTGCCAGCAGCGTGGGAGGGACAGGGTCCGGTGAGCAGTTCTTC.

The rearrangement links TRBV7-2 to TRBJ1-1; D is unresolved. The CDR3 spans 14 residues. The germline V gene has CDR1 SGHTA and CDR2 FQGNSA. Trimming removed 5 bases at V and 1 base at J, with 11 bases between. The CDR3 reads CASSAGGWNTEAFF. The CDR3 DNA is TGTGCCAGCAGCGCCGGTGGTTGGAACACTGAAGCTTTCTTT.

CDR3 in amino acids: CASSFRGGNEQFF. DNA for the CDR3: TGTGCCAGCAGTTTTAGAGGGGGCAATGAGCAGTTCTTC. The V call is TRBV12-3 or TRBV12-4, the J call TRBJ2-1, with a possible D match to TRBD1 (6 bases). V dropped 3 bases and J dropped 6 bases, with 9 bases sitting between them. CDR3 length equals 13 residues.

This chain uses TRBV30 with TRBJ2-5, with a weak D call TRBD2 (6 bases). Germline CDR1 reads GTSNPN; CDR2 reads SVGIG (reference sequence). This CDR3 contains 13 residues. The ends were cut back, 2 bases at V and 4 bases at J, with 11 bases in the middle. CDR3 sequence reads: CAWSPRGRETQYF. The CDR3, as DNA: TGTGCCTGGAGTCCTCGGGGGAGAGAGACCCAGTACTTC.

This clone has only one observation. The V call is TRBV3-1 (or the pseudogene TRBV3-2), the J call TRBJ1-3, with D unclear. The CDR3 sequence is 14 residues long. Germline V lookup: CDR1 LGHDT, CDR2 YNNKEL (reference sequence). V lost 3 bases to trimming and J lost 2 bases, with 8 bases between them. The CDR3 coding sequence is TGTGCCAGCAGCCAGGCAGCGGCTGGAAACACCATATATTTT. It is translated as CASSQAAAGNTIYF.

This clone was counted a single time. V gene TRBV3-1 (or the pseudogene TRBV3-2) combines with J gene TRBJ1-5, with a possible D match to TRBD1 (5 bases). The ends were cut back, 1 base at V and 7 bases at J, with 11 bases in the middle. Looked up from germline, CDR1 is LGHDT and CDR2 is YNNKEL (reference sequence). The CDR3 consists of 14 residues. The CDR3 DNA follows: TGTGCCAGCAGCCAAGGGGCAGGGCCCCAGCCCCAGCATTTT. It translates to CASSQGAGPQPQHF.

The chain is built from TRBV7-2 and TRBJ2-4; 10 bases are a match to TRBD1. Germline loops: CDR1 SGHTA, CDR2 FQGNSA. The CDR3 extends over 14 amino acids. V lost 5 bases and J lost 5; bases outside the gene matches: 3. CDR3 loop: CASSPGTGENIQYF. For the CDR3, the DNA is TGTGCCAGCAGCCCGGGGACAGGGGAAAACATTCAGTACTTC.

This sequence joins TRBV7-2 and TRBJ1-1; TRBD1 might be the D (5 bases). CDR1 SGHTA and CDR2 FQGNSA come from the germline V gene. This CDR3 region has 14 residues. Trimming left V 3 bases short and J 3 bases short, with 11 bases between. In nucleotides, the CDR3 is TGTGCCAGCAGCTTCTCTGGGGGGGACACTGAAGCTTTCTTT. This translates into CASSFSGGDTEAFF.

CDR3 in amino acids: CAWSPTGYEQYF. The CDR3 nucleotides read TGTGCCTGGAGCCCGACAGGCTACGAGCAGTACTTC. The chain is built from TRBV30 and TRBJ2-7; TRBD1 is a possible D gene (6 bases). Trimming stripped 3 bases from V and 3 bases from J, with 9 bases between. The CDR3 extends over 12 amino acids. Germline CDR1 is GTSNPN and CDR2 is SVGIG (reference sequence).